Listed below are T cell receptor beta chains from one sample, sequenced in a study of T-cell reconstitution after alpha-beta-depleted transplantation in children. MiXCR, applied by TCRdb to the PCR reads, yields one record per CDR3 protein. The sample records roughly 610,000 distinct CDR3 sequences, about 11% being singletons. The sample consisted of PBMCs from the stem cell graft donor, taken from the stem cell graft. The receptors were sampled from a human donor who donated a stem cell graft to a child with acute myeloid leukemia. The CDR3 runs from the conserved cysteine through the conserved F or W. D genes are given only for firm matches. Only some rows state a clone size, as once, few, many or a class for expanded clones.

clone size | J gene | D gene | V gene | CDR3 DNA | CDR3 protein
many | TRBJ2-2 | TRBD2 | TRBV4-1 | TGCGCCAGCAGCCACCTCAAAGGACTAGCGGGATCGAACACCGGGGAGCTGTTTTTT | CASSHLKGLAGSNTGELFF
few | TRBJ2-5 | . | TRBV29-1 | TGCAGCGGTAGAGGGGTGGGGCTCCAAGAGACCCAGTACTTC | CSGRGVGLQETQYF
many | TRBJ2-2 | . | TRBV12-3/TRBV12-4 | TGTGCCAGCAGTTTAGGGATAGGAGGGCGCACCGGGGAGCTGTTTTTT | CASSLGIGGRTGELFF
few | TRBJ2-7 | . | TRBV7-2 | TGTGCCAGCAGCCCACGAGGAGGGGATTCCTACGAGCAGTACTTC | CASSPRGGDSYEQYF
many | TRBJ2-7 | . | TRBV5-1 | TGCGCCAGCAGCCCTTTACGGGGTGGAAGCTACGAGCAGTACTTC | CASSPLRGGSYEQYF
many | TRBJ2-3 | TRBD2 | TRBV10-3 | TGTGCCACCTCTAGCGGAACTAGCACAGATACGCAGTATTTT | CATSSGTSTDTQYF
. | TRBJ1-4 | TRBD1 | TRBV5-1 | TGCGCCAGCAGTCGAACAGGGGGTACTAATGAAAAACTGTTTTTT | CASSRTGGTNEKLFF
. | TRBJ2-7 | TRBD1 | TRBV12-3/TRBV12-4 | TGTGCCAGCAGTTTAGCGGGAAGCTCCCTCGGACAGGGCTACGAGCAGTACTTC | CASSLAGSSLGQGYEQYF
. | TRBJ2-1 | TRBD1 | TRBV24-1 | TGTGCCACCAGTGGAATAACATCAGGGGGATACAATGAGCAGTTCTTC | CATSGITSGGYNEQFF
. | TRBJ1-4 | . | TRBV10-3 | TGTGCCATCGGAGGGGGGGGGACTAATGAAAAACTGTTTTTT | CAIGGGGTNEKLFF
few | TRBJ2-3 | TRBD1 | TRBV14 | TGTGCCAGCAGCCTCGGGACAGGGACTCATAGCACAGATACGCAGTATTTT | CASSLGTGTHSTDTQYF
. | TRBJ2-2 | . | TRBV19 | TGTGCCAGTAGCGTCCAGTCTTCGAACACCGGGGAGCTGTTTTTT | CASSVQSSNTGELFF
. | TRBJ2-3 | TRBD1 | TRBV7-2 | TGTGCCAGCAGCTTAGAGGGGACAGGGGCAGATACGCAGTATTTT | CASSLEGTGADTQYF
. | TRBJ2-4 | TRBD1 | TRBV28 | TGTGCCAGCGGGGCACAGGGGCTAAACATTCAGTACTTC | CASGAQGLNIQYF
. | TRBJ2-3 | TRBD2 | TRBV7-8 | TGTGCCAGCAGCTTAGGTCGGACTAGCGGGAGAACTAGCACAGATACGCAGTATTTT | CASSLGRTSGRTSTDTQYF
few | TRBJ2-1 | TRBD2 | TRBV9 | TGTGCCAGCAGCGTAGCGGGACTAGCGGGAAGGTACAATGAGCAGTTCTTC | CASSVAGLAGRYNEQFF